These 5 T cell receptor beta chains were sequenced from one sample in a study of T cell changes during pregnancy in multiple sclerosis (dated by TCRdb to about 2019). Library preparation used the immunoSEQ multiplex PCR assay. The clones in this table, taken by TCRdb from immuneACCESS, are in-frame only. Not every clone is retained; where verified, under half of the shortfall comes from an unresolved V gene, and the cause of the rest is unknown. In this sample the table shows tens of thousands of clones, approximately 86% of which occur a single time. Approximately 3.4% of the sample belongs to the ten largest clones. Sequenced here: peripheral blood, sampled before pregnancy. The receptors stem from a female donor with multiple sclerosis, enrolled in a pregnancy study.

The chain recombines TRBV4-1 with TRBJ1-1; D not certain. This CDR3 has 15 residues. CDR1 is MGHRA and CDR2 is YSYEKL in the germline V gene. Between the trimmed V and J ends, which lost 0 bases and 1 base, there was a span of 9 bases. CDR3 residues: CASSQEGTGNTEAFF. As DNA, the CDR3 is TGCGCCAGCAGCCAAGAGGGCACCGGGAACACTGAAGCTTTCTTT.

This clone came up a few times. V gene TRBV21-1 combines with J gene TRBJ2-5; no check of the table's D call, TRBD1, against the DNA was made. TRBV21-1 represents a pseudogene. The CDR3 contains 16 residues. The DNA for the CDR3 is TGTGCCAGCAGCAAGAACTCCGGGACAGGGGAAGAGACCCAGTACTTC. This translates into CASSKNSGTGEETQYF.

The chain carries TRBV4-3 and TRBJ2-2; unclear D gene. Trimming took 3 bases from V and 6 from J, leaving 8 bases between them. The CDR3 runs 13 residues. Germline V gene sequence: CDR1 LGHNA, CDR2 YSLEER. The CDR3 coding sequence is TGCGCCAGCAGCCACCTGATAGCCGGGGAGCTGTTTTTT. The encoded protein is CASSHLIAGELFF.

The chain carries TRBV27 and TRBJ2-7, with TRBD1 matching 7 bases. CDR1 is MNHEY and CDR2 is SMNVEV in the germline V gene (reference sequence). V gave up 6 bases and J gave up 2 bases; unmatched junction bases: 7. The CDR3 has 14 amino acids. The CDR3 coding sequence is TGTGCCAGCAGGCCACCGACAGGGCCCTACGAGCAGTACTTC. This translates into CASRPPTGPYEQYF.

This chain joins TRBV7-2 and TRBJ2-2; TRBD1 is a possible D gene (8 bases). Per germline, CDR1 SGHTA and CDR2 FQGNSA. The length of the CDR3 is 15 residues. The V and J ends lost 2 bases and 6 bases respectively, with 13 bases between them. In DNA form, the CDR3 reads TGTGCCAGCAGCTTACAACAGGGGGGGGCCGGGGAGCTGTTTTTT. It specifies CASSLQQGGAGELFF. The variable domain in full, completed from reference TRBV7-2 and TRBJ2-2, reads GAGVSQSPSNKVTEKGKDVELRCDPISGHTALYWYRQSLGQGLEFLIYFQGNSAPDKSGLPSDRFSAERTGGSVSTLTIQRTQQEDSAVYLCASSLQQGGAGELFFGEGSRLTVL.